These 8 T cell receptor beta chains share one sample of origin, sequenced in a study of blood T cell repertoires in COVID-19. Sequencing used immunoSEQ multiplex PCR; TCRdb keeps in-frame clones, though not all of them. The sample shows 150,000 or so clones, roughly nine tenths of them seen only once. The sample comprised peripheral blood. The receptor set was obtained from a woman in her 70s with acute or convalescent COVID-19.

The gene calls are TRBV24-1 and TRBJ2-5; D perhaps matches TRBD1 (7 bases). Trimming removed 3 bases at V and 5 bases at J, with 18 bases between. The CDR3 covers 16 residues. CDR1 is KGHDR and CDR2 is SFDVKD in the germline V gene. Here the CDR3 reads CATSDLVRGESETQYF. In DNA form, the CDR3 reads TGTGCCACCAGTGATCTGGTCAGGGGGGAAAGTGAGACCCAGTACTTC.

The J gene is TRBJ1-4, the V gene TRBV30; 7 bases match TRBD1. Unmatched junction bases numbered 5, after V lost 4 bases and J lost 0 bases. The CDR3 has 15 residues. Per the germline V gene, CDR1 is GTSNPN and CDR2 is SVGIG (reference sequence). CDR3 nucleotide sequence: TGTGCCTGGAAGACAGGGCGCGCAACTAATGAAAAACTGTTTTTT. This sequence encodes CAWKTGRATNEKLFF.

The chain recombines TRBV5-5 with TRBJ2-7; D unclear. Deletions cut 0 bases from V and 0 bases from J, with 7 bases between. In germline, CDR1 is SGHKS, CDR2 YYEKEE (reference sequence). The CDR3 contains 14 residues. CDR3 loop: CASSLVGSSYEQYF. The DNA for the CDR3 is TGTGCCAGCAGCTTGGTTGGCAGCTCCTACGAGCAGTACTTC.

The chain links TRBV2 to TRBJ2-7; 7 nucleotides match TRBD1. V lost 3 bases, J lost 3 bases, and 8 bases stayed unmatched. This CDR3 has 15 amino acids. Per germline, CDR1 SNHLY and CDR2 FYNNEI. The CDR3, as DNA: TGTGCCAGCAGTGAGCGACAGGGCGTATTCTACGAGCAGTACGTC. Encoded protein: CASSERQGVFYEQYV.

The CDR3 sequence is CASRKYTGPQETQYF. For the CDR3, the DNA is TGTGCCAGCAGGAAATATACAGGGCCCCAAGAGACCCAGTACTTC. This sequence joins TRBV7-2 and TRBJ2-5; TRBD1 is a possible D gene (6 bases). The CDR3 runs to 15 residues. The V end lost 6 bases, the J end lost 1 base, and 15 bases lay between the germline ends. Per the germline V gene, CDR1 is SGHTA and CDR2 is FQGNSA.

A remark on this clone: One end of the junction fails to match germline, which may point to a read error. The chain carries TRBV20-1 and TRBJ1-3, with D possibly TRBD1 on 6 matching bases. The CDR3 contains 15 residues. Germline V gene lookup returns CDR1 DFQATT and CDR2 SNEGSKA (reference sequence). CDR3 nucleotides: TGCAGTGCTAGTCCCATACAGGGAGTTGGAAACACCGTATATTTT. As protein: CSASPIQGVGNTVYF.

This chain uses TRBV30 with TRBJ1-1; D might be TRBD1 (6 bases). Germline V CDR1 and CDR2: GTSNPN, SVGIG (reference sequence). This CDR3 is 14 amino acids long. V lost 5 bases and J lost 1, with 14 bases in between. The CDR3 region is CAWAPGQSNTEAFF. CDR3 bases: TGTGCCTGGGCCCCGGGACAATCGAACACTGAAGCTTTCTTT.

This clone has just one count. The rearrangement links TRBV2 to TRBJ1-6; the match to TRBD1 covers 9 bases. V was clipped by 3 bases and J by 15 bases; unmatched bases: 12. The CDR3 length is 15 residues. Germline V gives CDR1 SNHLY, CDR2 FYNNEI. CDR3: CASSDGQGQGVVLHF. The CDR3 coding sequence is TGTGCCAGCAGTGACGGACAGGGGCAGGGGGTGGTCCTCCACTTT. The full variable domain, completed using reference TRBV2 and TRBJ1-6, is EPEVTQTPSHQVTQMGQEVILRCVPISNHLYFYWYRQILGQKVEFLVSFYNNEISEKSEIFDDQFSVERPDGSNFTLKIRSTKLEDSAMYFCASSDGQGQGVVLHFGNGTRLTVT.